There are many counts of the clone carrying this TCR beta chain. Its antigen remains unknown. Time point described: sample taken at primary tumor resection. Around 68 TRACERx patients with early, untreated non-small cell lung cancer donated samples. Tumor, nontumor lung or frozen PBMC supplied whole RNA that was sequenced unsorted. This sample was included in a study of spatial heterogeneity in lung cancer. Study-wide results and limits: Among blood samples, ubiquitous expanded tumor TCRs appeared more at resection than at follow-up.

Single TCR cDNA molecules each had their own unique molecular identifier. TCRdb itself ran the 5' RACE reads through MiXCR, one entry per CDR3 protein. Of under 80,000 distinct CDR3 sequences in the sample, approximately 6.3% were seen once. The receptor's source is a female donor with early-stage non-small cell lung cancer. Sample: PBMCs, taken at surgery.

This CDR3 reads CASSQSSEETQYF. The DNA for the CDR3 is TGTGCCAGCAGCCAATCTAGCGAGGAGACCCAGTACTTC. The V and J genes are TRBV7-3 and TRBJ2-5; possibly TRBD2 for D (6 bases). There are 13 residues in the CDR3. V was cut by 5 bases and J by 5 bases, with 12 bases left in between. Germline V gives CDR1 SGHTA, CDR2 FQGTGA.